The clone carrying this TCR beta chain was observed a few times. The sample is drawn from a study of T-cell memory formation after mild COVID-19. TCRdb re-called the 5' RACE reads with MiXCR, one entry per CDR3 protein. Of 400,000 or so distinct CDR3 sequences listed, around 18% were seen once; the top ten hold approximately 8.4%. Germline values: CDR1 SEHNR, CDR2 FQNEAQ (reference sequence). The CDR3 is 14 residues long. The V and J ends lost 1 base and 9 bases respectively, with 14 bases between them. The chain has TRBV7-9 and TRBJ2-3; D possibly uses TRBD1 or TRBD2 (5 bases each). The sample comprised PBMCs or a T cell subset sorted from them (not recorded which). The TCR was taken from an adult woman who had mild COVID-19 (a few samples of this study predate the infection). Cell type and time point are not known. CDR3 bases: TGTGCCAGCAGCTTAGTAGGGACCCCTATAACGCAGTATTTT. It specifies CASSLVGTPITQYF. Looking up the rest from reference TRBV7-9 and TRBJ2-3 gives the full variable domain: DTGVSQNPRHKITKRGQNVTFRCDPISEHNRLYWYRQTLGQGPEFLTYFQNEAQLEKSRLLSDRFSAERPKGSFSTLEIQRTEQGDSAMYLCASSLVGTPITQYFGPGTRLTVL.